Listed below are T cell receptor beta chains from one sample, sequenced in a study of beta chain features in type 1 diabetes. The protocol was immunoSEQ multiplex PCR, while the TCRdb copy is restricted to in-frame clones and leaves out a portion. The repertoire consists of about 350,000 clones, with around 19% occurring once and the leading ten covering under 0.055%. The sample comprised naive CD4+ T cells from blood. These receptors were collected from a woman aged 18-29 years in good health. The conserved cysteine and the conserved F or W are not part of the CDR3 here.

>TRBV9|TRBJ2-1
ASSGLGLAGNEQF
>TRBV10-3|TRBJ2-1
AISPSDRDNEQF
>TRBV7-2|TRBJ1-2
ASRARREDGYT
>TRBV7-2|TRBJ2-1
ASSSSSYNEQF
>TRBV6-1|TRBJ2-7
ASTTSGATYEQY
>TRBV18|TRBJ2-7
ASSPTGLFEQY
>TRBV7-9|TRBJ2-1
ASRFGTSSYNEQF
>TRBV7-3|TRBJ2-1
ASSLTFLASYNEQF
>TRBV29-1|TRBJ1-1
SVWGMRDTEAF
>TRBV7-9|TRBJ1-5
ASSPGGQPQH
>TRBV4-1|TRBJ2-1
ASSQDSGGQGFYNEQF
>TRBV30|TRBJ1-2
AWRQGDQGNYGYT
>TRBV6-1|TRBJ1-1
ASKTDRHIEAF
>TRBV2|TRBJ2-3
ASSVGGNTDTQY
>TRBV6-5|TRBJ2-7
ASRQGPYEQY
>TRBV6-5|TRBJ1-2
ASSSLTSDRSYGYT
>TRBV18|TRBJ1-2
ASSEGQHPSYT
>TRBV5-4|TRBJ2-6
ASIHRDRGSSGANVLT
>TRBV9|TRBJ1-1
ASSHQGLNTEAF
>TRBV14|TRBJ1-1
ASSLTANTEAF
>TRBV29-1|TRBJ2-1
SVPGLAANEQF
>TRBV29-1|TRBJ2-2
SVSAATNTGELF
>TRBV25-1|TRBJ2-1
ASSERFEQF
>TRBV30|TRBJ2-7
AWSNTYEQY
>TRBV7-8|TRBJ2-7
ASSRLAGEQY
>TRBV20-1|TRBJ1-2
SVFINYGYT
>TRBV25-1|TRBJ2-1
ASSESRSRKF
>TRBV5-1|TRBJ1-2
ASSPDTATGGYT
>TRBV5-1|TRBJ2-6
ASSPGSGANVLT
>TRBV5-6|TRBJ1-2
ASSWTDRGRSYT
>TRBV30|TRBJ1-2
AWSVRYGYT
>TRBV4-2|TRBJ2-5
ASSQDLRETQY
>TRBV7-9|TRBJ2-7
ASSSPGPLSYEQY
>TRBV18|TRBJ1-2
ASSRYGQNYGYT
>TRBV5-1|TRBJ2-1
ASSLPGLAGDNEQF
>TRBV5-5|TRBJ1-2
ASSPGTGGGYT
>TRBV9|TRBJ1-1
ASSEQAGTTEAF
>TRBV4-1|TRBJ2-7
ASSQAGGEQY
>TRBV30|TRBJ2-3
AWTPGDTQY
>TRBV11-2|TRBJ2-7
ASSSLAGVGEQY
>TRBV7-8|TRBJ2-1
ASSLAGGPNEQF
>TRBV2|TRBJ2-7
ASSEQSYEQY
>TRBV19|TRBJ1-5
ASSIRTGPQPQH
>TRBV18|TRBJ2-7
ASSPPPGAYEQY
>TRBV9|TRBJ2-1
ASSPRQGSFNEQF
>TRBV7-9|TRBJ1-5
ASSLEGYYQH
>TRBV16|TRBJ1-2
ASSQYRGTHYGYT
>TRBV10-3|TRBJ2-2
AISEHPTAVELF
>TRBV5-6|TRBJ1-2
ASSTGQGGYT
>TRBV30|TRBJ2-1
AWSPGLAGYNEQF